One sample yielded the 4 T cell receptor beta chains listed below, sequenced in a study of T cell responses to AZD1222 COVID-19 vaccine. TCRdb's copy holds only in-frame clones and misses some; the assay was immunoSEQ multiplex PCR. This sample lists 150,000 or so clones; its ten largest clones have 2.2%. The sample comprised peripheral blood. The receptors stem from an adult in good health.

The genes are TRBV3-1 (or the pseudogene TRBV3-2) and TRBJ2-5, with 10 positions matching TRBD2. CDR3 size: 19 residues. Trimming removed 4 bases from V and 1 base from J; junction bases left unmatched: 15. CDR1 is LGHDT, CDR2 YNNKEL, per germline (reference sequence). This CDR3 is CASSPGRIAGGSFQETQYF. The CDR3 DNA sequence: TGTGCCAGCAGCCCCGGCAGAATAGCGGGGGGATCCTTCCAAGAGACCCAGTACTTC.

The rearrangement links TRBV19 to TRBJ1-3, with 7 bases identical to TRBD1. The germline CDR1 and CDR2 sequences are LNHDA and SQIVND (reference sequence). Trimming took 6 bases from V and 3 from J; bases not matched to a gene: 2. The CDR3 has 13 amino acids. CDR3 protein: CASSRDSGNTIYF. The CDR3 coding sequence is TGTGCCAGTAGCAGGGACAGTGGAAACACCATATATTTT.

The genes are TRBV6-1 and TRBJ2-5, with D perhaps matching TRBD1 (6 bases). The CDR3 is 14 amino acids. The germline V and J ends were trimmed by 2 bases and 7 bases, with 14 bases remaining between them. Germline V lookup: CDR1 MNHNS, CDR2 SASEGT. The CDR3 bases are TGTGCCAGCAGTGAATTGGGCAGGGGAGCGACCCAGTACTTC. This gives the protein CASSELGRGATQYF.

The chain uses TRBV14 and TRBJ1-2; D call uncertain. CDR1 is SGHDN and CDR2 is FVKESK in the germline V gene. The V gene lost 3 bases and the J gene lost 1 base, with 12 bases spanning the gap. The CDR3 loop spans 15 amino acids. The DNA for the CDR3 is TGTGCCAGCAGCCAGTTAGGCCAGGATAACTATGGCTACACCTTC. This codes for CASSQLGQDNYGYTF.